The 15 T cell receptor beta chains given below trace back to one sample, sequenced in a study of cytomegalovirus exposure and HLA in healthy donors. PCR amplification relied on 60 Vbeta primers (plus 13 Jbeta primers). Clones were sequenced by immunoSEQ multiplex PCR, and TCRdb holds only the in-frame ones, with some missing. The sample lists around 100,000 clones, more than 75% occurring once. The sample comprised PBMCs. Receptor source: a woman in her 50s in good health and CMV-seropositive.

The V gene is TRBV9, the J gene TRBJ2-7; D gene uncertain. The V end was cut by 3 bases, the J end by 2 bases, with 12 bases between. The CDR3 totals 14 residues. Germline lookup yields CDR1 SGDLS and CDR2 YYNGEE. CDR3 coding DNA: TGTGCCAGCAGCGGGCGGAACACTACCTACGAGCAGTACTTC. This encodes CASSGRNTTYEQYF.

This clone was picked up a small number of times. CDR3 in DNA: TGTGCCAGCAGCGCGTCCGGGACAGGATATGAAAAACTGTTTTTT. Translating it yields CASSASGTGYEKLFF. This chain links TRBV5-5 with TRBJ1-4; 8 positions match TRBD1. J was trimmed by 6 bases and V by 4 bases; bases with no gene match: 8. The CDR3 totals 15 residues. Germline-derived CDR1 and CDR2 are SGHKS and YYEKEE (reference sequence).

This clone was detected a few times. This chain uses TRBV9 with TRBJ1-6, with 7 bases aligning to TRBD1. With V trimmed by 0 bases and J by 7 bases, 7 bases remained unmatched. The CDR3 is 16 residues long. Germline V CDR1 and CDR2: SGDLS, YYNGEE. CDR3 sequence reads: CASSVGAGTENSPLHF. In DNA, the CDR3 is TGTGCCAGCAGCGTAGGGGCCGGGACAGAGAATTCACCCCTCCACTTT. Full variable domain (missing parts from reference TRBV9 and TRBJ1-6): DSGVTQTPKHLITATGQRVTLRCSPRSGDLSVYWYQQSLDQGLQFLIQYYNGEERAKGNILERFSAQQFPDLHSELNLSSLELGDSALYFCASSVGAGTENSPLHFGNGTRLTVT.

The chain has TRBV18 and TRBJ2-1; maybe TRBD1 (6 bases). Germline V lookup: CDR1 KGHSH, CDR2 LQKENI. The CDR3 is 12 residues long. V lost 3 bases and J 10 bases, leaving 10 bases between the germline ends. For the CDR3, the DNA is TGTGCCAGCTCACCCCAGGGGTTAGAGCAGTTCTTC. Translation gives CASSPQGLEQFF.

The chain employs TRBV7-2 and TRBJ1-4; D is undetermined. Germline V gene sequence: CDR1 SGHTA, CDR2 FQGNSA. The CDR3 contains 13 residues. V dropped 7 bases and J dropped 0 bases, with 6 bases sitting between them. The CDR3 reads CASKTSTNEKLFF. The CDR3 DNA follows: TGTGCCAGCAAGACATCAACTAATGAAAAACTGTTTTTT. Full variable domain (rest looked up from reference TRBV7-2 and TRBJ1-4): GAGVSQSPSNKVTEKGKDVELRCDPISGHTALYWYRQSLGQGLEFLIYFQGNSAPDKSGLPSDRFSAERTGGSVSTLTIQRTQQEDSAVYLCASKTSTNEKLFFGSGTQLSVL.

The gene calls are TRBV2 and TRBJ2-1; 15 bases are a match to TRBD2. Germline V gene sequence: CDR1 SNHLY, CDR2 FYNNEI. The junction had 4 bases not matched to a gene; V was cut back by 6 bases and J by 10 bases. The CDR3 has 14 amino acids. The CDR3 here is CASRAGTSGGEQFF. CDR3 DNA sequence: TGTGCCAGCAGAGCCGGGACTAGCGGGGGGGAGCAGTTCTTC.

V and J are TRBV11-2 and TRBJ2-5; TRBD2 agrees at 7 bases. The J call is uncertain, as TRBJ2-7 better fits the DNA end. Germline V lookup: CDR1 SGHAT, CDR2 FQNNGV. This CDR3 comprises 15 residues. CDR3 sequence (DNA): TGTGCCAGCAGCCTTAGTGGCGGGAGTTTCTACGAGCAGTACTTC. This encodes CASSLSGGSFYEQYF.

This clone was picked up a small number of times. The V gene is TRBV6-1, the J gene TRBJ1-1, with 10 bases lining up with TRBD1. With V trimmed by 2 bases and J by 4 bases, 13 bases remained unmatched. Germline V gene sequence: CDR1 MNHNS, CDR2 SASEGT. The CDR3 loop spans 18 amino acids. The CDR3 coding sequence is TGTGCCAGCAGTGAATATTCCCGACAGGGGGCGCGGGGCACTGAAGCTTTCTTT. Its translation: CASSEYSRQGARGTEAFF.

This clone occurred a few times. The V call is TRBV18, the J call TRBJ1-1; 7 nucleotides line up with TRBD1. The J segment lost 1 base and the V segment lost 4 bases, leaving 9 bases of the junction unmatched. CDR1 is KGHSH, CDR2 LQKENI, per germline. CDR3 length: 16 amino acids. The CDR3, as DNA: TGTGCCAGCTCACGGGACAGATCCGTCACGAACACTGAAGCTTTCTTT. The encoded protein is CASSRDRSVTNTEAFF.

The CDR3 region is CASTWASYGYTF. The CDR3 nucleotides are TGTGCCAGCACTTGGGCGAGCTATGGCTACACCTTC. The J gene is TRBJ1-2, the V gene TRBV6-1; D remains ambiguous. The CDR3 sequence is 12 residues long. Trimming shortened V by 7 bases and J by 4 bases, and 10 bases separated the two germline ends. CDR1 and CDR2 (germline): MNHNS, SASEGT.

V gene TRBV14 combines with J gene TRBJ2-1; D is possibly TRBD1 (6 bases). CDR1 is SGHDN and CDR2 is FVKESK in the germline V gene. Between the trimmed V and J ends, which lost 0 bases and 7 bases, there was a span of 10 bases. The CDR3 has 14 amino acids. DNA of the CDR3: TGTGCCAGCAGCCAAGACCCAACAGGGAATGAGCAGTTCTTC. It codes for CASSQDPTGNEQFF.

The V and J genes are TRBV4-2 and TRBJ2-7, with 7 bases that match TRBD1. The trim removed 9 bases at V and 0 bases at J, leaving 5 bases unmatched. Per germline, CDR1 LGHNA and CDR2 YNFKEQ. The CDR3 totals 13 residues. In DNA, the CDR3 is TGTGCCAGTCGAGGGGACAGCTCCTACGAGCAGTACTTC. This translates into CASRGDSSYEQYF.

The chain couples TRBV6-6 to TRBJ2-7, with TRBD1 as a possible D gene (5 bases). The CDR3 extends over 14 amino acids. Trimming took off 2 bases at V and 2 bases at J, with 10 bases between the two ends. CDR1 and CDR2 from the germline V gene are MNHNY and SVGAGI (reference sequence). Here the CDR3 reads CASSYQGGTYEQYF. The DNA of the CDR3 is TGTGCCAGCAGTTACCAGGGCGGAACCTACGAGCAGTACTTC.

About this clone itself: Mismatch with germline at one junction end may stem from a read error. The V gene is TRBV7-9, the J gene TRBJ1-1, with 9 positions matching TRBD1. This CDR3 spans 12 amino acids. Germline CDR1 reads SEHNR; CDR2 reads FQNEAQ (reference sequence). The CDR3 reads CASTSTGGEEIF. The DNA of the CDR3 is TGTGCCAGCACGTCGACAGGGGGTGAGGAAATCTTT.

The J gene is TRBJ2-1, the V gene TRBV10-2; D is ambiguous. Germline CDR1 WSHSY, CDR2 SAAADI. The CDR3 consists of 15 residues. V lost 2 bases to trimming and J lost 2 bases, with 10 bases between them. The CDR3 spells CASSERRPTYNEQFF. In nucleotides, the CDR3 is TGCGCCAGCAGTGAGCGCAGGCCTACCTACAATGAGCAGTTCTTC.